Listed here is a single TCR beta chain. The CDR3 runs to 13 residues. Germline CDR1 SGHTA, CDR2 FQGNSA. V was shortened by 4 bases and J by 4 bases, with 10 bases between the two germline ends. Original processing methods: By means of reference gene primer amplification, nucleated cell counts were estimated. Data came from immunoSEQ multiplex PCR; TCRdb stores just in-frame clones and leaves some out. V, J and clone size derive from that table, while D and trimming were established from the DNA sequence. The table shows a few hundred thousand clones, with about 90% occurring only once. The sample belongs to a study of blood T cell repertoires in COVID-19. Study summary: Both acute and convalescent COVID-19 samples were obtained from the United States, Italy and Spain.

Sequencing was carried out using peripheral blood. The gene calls are TRBV7-2 and TRBJ1-2; perhaps TRBD1 as D (5 bases). This clonotype was obtained from a man aged 18 to 29 with COVID-19, enrolled during active disease. CDR3 bases: TGTGCCAGCAGCTCCGGGGGGTTCTATGGCTACACCTTC. This encodes CASSSGGFYGYTF.